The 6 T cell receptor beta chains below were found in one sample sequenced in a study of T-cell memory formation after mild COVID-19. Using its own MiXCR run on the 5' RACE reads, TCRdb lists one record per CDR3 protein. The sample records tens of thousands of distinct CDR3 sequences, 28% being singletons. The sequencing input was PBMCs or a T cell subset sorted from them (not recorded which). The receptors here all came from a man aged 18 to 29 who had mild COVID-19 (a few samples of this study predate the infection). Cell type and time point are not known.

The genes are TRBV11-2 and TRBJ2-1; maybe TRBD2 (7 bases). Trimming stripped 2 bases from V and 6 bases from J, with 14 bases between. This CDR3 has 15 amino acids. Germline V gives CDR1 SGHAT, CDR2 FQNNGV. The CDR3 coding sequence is TGTGCCAGCAGCTTACCTGGCGGGGGCCCCAATGAGCAGTTCTTC. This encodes CASSLPGGGPNEQFF.

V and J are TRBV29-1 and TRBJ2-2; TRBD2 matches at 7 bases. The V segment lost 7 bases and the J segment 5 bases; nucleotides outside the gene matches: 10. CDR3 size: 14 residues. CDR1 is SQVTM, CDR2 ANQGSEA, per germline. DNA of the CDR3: TGCAGCGCCCCTCGTGGGGAGGGGACCGGGGAGCTGTTTTTT. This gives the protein CSAPRGEGTGELFF.

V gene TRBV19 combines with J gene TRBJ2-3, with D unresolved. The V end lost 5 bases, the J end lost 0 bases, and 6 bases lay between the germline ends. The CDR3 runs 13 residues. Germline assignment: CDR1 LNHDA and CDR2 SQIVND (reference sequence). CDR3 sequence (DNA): TGTGCCAGTAGTGCACTGAGCACAGATACGCAGTATTTT. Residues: CASSALSTDTQYF.

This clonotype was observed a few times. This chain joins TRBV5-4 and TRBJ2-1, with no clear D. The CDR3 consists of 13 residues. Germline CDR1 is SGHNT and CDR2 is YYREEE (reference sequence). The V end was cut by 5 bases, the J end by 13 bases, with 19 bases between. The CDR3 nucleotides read TGTGCCAGCAGGGGGATACCATCGGCGGACCAGTTCTTC. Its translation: CASRGIPSADQFF.

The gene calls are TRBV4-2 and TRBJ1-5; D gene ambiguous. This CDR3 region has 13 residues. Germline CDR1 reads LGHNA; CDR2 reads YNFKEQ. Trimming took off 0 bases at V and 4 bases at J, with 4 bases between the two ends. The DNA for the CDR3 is TGTGCCAGCAGCCAAGACGGTAATCAGCCCCAGCATTTT. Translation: CASSQDGNQPQHF.

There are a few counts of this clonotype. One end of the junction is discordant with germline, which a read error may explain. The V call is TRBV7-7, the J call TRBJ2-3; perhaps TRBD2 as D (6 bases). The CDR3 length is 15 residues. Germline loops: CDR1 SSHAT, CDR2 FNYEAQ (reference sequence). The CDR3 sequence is CASSRDSFSTDTQYF. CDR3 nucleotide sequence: TGTGCTAGCAGCAGGGACTCGTTCAGCACAGATACGCAGTATTTT.